The 7 T cell receptor beta chains given below trace back to one sample, sequenced in a study of radiotherapy plus CTLA-4 blockade in lung cancer. Assay used: immunoSEQ multiplex PCR; TCRdb lists only in-frame clones, some missing. This sample has roughly 110,000 clones, with about 85% found just once. The input for sequencing was peripheral blood, taken from a patient treated with radiotherapy plus ipilimumab. These receptors came from a human donor with non-small cell lung cancer that progressed on radiotherapy plus ipilimumab. Some clones in this sample may be carry-over from other donors' samples.

This clone has a single count. The chain employs TRBV2 and TRBJ1-1, with no clear D. This CDR3 comprises 16 residues. The V gene lost 0 bases and the J gene lost 1 base, with 12 bases spanning the gap. Germline V gene data show CDR1 as SNHLY and CDR2 as FYNNEI. CDR3 nucleotide sequence: TGTGCCAGCAGTGAAGCGCTAACGGGGTGGAACACTGAAGCTTTCTTT. Encoded protein: CASSEALTGWNTEAFF.

This chain joins TRBV4-2 and TRBJ1-4; D unclear. Looked up from germline, CDR1 is LGHNA and CDR2 is YNFKEQ. This CDR3 spans 14 amino acids. V was shortened by 6 bases and J by 4 bases, with 12 bases between the two germline ends. The CDR3 DNA follows: TGTGCCAGCAGGGGAGGCGGTTATAATGAAAAACTGTTTTTT. Translating it yields CASRGGGYNEKLFF.

The chain has TRBV11-2 and TRBJ1-2, with 7 bases aligning to TRBD1. The germline V gene encodes CDR1 SGHAT and CDR2 FQNNGV. V shed 4 bases and J 0 bases; nucleotides not matched to a gene: 8. The CDR3 sequence is 16 residues long. The CDR3 DNA reads TGTGCCAGCAGCTCGCGGAGGGGGCCTACTAACTATGGCTACACCTTC. Translated, it gives CASSSRRGPTNYGYTF.

Notes on this clone: The CDR3 carries no conserved terminal phenylalanine or tryptophan, so it likely arises from a read error. It is unclear where the CDR3 begins or ends on the DNA, so no DNA is shown, and the CDR3 is as TCRdb lists it. The chain has TRBV4-1 and TRBJ1-2. The CDR3 is 14 amino acids long, termini counted. Per germline, CDR1 MGHRA and CDR2 YSYEKL. CDR3 loop: CASSQVEQGIKSLL.

The chain combines TRBV2 with TRBJ1-4, with TRBD1 as a possible D gene (6 bases). The CDR3 spans 15 residues. The V and J ends lost 4 bases and 6 bases respectively, with 15 bases between them. Germline lookup yields CDR1 SNHLY and CDR2 FYNNEI. The CDR3 loop is CASSAKSAGDEKLFF. CDR3 bases: TGTGCCAGCAGTGCAAAATCGGCAGGGGATGAAAAACTGTTTTTT.

V and J are TRBV5-1 and TRBJ2-5; TRBD2 aligns across 11 bases. CDR3 length: 15 amino acids. V shed 2 bases, J shed 3 bases, and the junction held 3 bases outside the gene matches. Germline CDR1 is SGHRS and CDR2 is YFSETQ. CDR3 sequence: CASSLLTSGEETQYF. Written as DNA, the CDR3 is TGCGCCAGCAGCTTATTGACTAGCGGGGAAGAGACCCAGTACTTC.

The chain has TRBV6-4 and TRBJ2-1; 9 bases are a match to TRBD2. Per the germline V gene, CDR1 is MRHNA and CDR2 is SNTAGT. The CDR3 runs 19 residues. Germline trimming cut 3 bases from V and 0 bases from J; bases unmatched to any gene: 12. This CDR3 is CASSEVGLAGFRSYNEQFF. CDR3 in DNA: TGTGCCAGCAGTGAGGTCGGCCTAGCGGGGTTTCGCTCCTACAATGAGCAGTTCTTC.